A selection of T cell receptor beta chains follows, all from one sample in a study of blood T cell repertoires in COVID-19. Using immunoSEQ multiplex PCR, the repertoire was profiled, and TCRdb retains in-frame clones only, with some absent. The sample includes about 240,000 clones, 80% to 90% of them seen just once. Sequencing was carried out using PBMCs or T cells enriched from blood (not recorded which). These receptors were collected from a woman in her 30s with acute COVID-19. Both conserved end residues are part of each CDR3. The D gene is left open where the match is weak. Some rows mark clone size as missing; the rest say once, few, many or name a class of expanded clone.

J gene | V gene | clone size | D gene | CDR3 protein | CDR3 DNA
TRBJ1-1 | TRBV4-1 | NA | TRBD1 | CASSQAAPGQGGTEAFF | TGCGCCAGCAGCCAGGCGGCCCCGGGACAGGGCGGCACTGAAGCTTTCTTT
TRBJ1-5 | TRBV12-3/TRBV12-4 | NA | NA | CASSLGQNQPQHF | TGTGCCAGCAGTTTAGGACAGAATCAGCCCCAGCATTTT
TRBJ1-6 | TRBV6-1 | NA | TRBD1 | CASSEGQPNNSPLHF | TGTGCCAGCAGTGAGGGACAGCCGAATAATTCACCCCTCCACTTT
TRBJ1-1 | TRBV29-1 | NA | NA | CSVELETEAFF | TGCAGCGTTGAATTGGAGACTGAAGCTTTCTTT
TRBJ2-7 | TRBV2 | NA | TRBD1 | CASSSDRDYEQYF | TGTGCCAGCAGCTCGGACAGGGACTACGAGCAGTACTTC
TRBJ1-5 | TRBV25-1 | NA | NA | CASSEYRGQPQHF | TGTGCCAGCAGTGAATACAGGGGTCAGCCCCAGCATTTT
TRBJ1-1 | TRBV4-3 | NA | NA | CASSDTGTLNTEAFF | TGCGCCAGCAGCGATACAGGGACATTGAACACTGAAGCTTTCTTT
TRBJ1-6 | TRBV25-1 | NA | NA | CASALGQGYNSPLHF | TGTGCCAGCGCCCTCGGGCAGGGGTACAATTCACCCCTCCACTTT
TRBJ2-7 | TRBV29-1 | NA | TRBD1 | CSVQRQGAGEQYF | TGCAGCGTGCAACGACAGGGGGCGGGGGAGCAGTACTTC
TRBJ1-3 | TRBV3-1/TRBV3-2 | NA | TRBD1 | CASSHPQGAHGNTIYF | TGTGCCAGCAGCCACCCACAGGGGGCGCATGGAAACACCATATATTTT
TRBJ1-3 | TRBV10-3 | few | NA | CAISEATGVGNTIYF | TGTGCCATCAGTGAGGCGACGGGGGTTGGAAACACCATATATTTT
TRBJ1-3 | TRBV30 | NA | NA | CAWRSGPGNTIYF | TGTGCCTGGAGGAGCGGGCCTGGAAACACCATATATTTT
TRBJ1-1 | TRBV29-1 | NA | NA | CSVEMRSLAFF | TGCAGCGTTGAAATGCGTAGTTTAGCTTTCTTT
TRBJ2-3 | TRBV12-3/TRBV12-4 | NA | NA | CASSPPGGDTQYF | TGTGCCAGCAGCCCCCCCGGGGGAGATACGCAGTATTTT
TRBJ1-1 | TRBV19 | few | TRBD1 | CASRAGTGGEAFF | TGTGCCAGTAGGGCGGGGACAGGGGGTGAAGCTTTCTTT
TRBJ1-1 | TRBV5-6 | NA | NA | CASSLMRLLRTEAFF | TGTGCCAGCAGCTTGATGAGGTTACTGAGGACTGAAGCTTTCTTT
TRBJ2-3 | TRBV4-1 | NA | NA | CASSQDGLAGGTDTQYF | TGCGCCAGCAGCCAAGATGGATTGGCAGGGGGCACAGATACGCAGTATTTT
TRBJ2-7 | TRBV5-6 | NA | NA | CASSLWIDRTAYEQYF | TGTGCCAGCAGCTTGTGGATTGACAGGACGGCCTACGAGCAGTACTTC
TRBJ1-2 | TRBV7-9 | NA | NA | CASSRAPGEGGYTF | TGTGCCAGCAGCCGAGCCCCAGGGGAGGGAGGCTACACCTTC
TRBJ1-1 | TRBV5-1 | NA | NA | CASSLAWTSYRTEAFF | TGCGCCAGCAGCTTGGCATGGACTAGCTATCGCACTGAAGCTTTCTTT
TRBJ2-5 | TRBV7-7 | NA | NA | CASSLAARGETQYF | TGTGCTAGCAGCTTAGCCGCCAGGGGAGAGACCCAGTACTTC
TRBJ2-2 | TRBV5-6 | NA | TRBD1 | CASSLAGTGGAGELFF | TGTGCCAGCAGCTTGGCCGGGACAGGAGGAGCCGGGGAGCTGTTTTTT
TRBJ2-3 | TRBV5-1 | NA | TRBD2 | CASSLPTSGGDTDTQYF | TGCGCCAGCAGCTTGCCGACTAGCGGGGGGGACACAGATACGCAGTATTTT
TRBJ1-1 | TRBV2 | NA | NA | CASSPAGGGTEAFF | TGTGCCAGCAGCCCAGCGGGGGGAGGGACTGAAGCTTTCTTT
TRBJ1-1 | TRBV10-3 | NA | NA | CAITTGTGWTEAFF | TGTGCCATCACTACCGGGACTGGGTGGACTGAAGCTTTCTTT
TRBJ1-5 | TRBV5-1 | NA | NA | CASSSTGEGNQPQHF | TGCGCCAGCAGCTCGACCGGGGAGGGCAATCAGCCCCAGCATTTT
TRBJ2-3 | TRBV4-3 | NA | TRBD2 | CASSRAGGRGDTQYF | TGCGCCAGCAGTCGTGCGGGGGGCCGGGGAGATACGCAGTATTTT
TRBJ2-7 | TRBV13 | NA | TRBD1 | CASSGTGGAYEQYF | TGTGCCAGCAGCGGGACAGGGGGAGCCTACGAGCAGTACTTC
TRBJ2-3 | TRBV6-1 | NA | NA | CASSYDRTEPNTQYF | TGTGCCAGCAGCTACGACCGGACAGAACCTAATACGCAGTATTTT
TRBJ2-3 | TRBV5-1 | NA | NA | CASSPDPAGITDTQYF | TGCGCCAGCAGCCCCGACCCGGCGGGAATTACAGATACGCAGTATTTT
TRBJ2-5 | TRBV18 | NA | NA | CASSPPTRDITSEETQYF | TGTGCCAGCTCACCGCCAACTCGGGACATTACAAGTGAGGAGACCCAGTACTTC
TRBJ1-4 | TRBV19 | NA | NA | CASSIVSPGDEKLFF | TGTGCCAGTAGTATAGTTTCCCCGGGGGATGAAAAACTGTTTTTT
TRBJ1-6 | TRBV7-9 | NA | NA | CASSTSRLRDNYNSPLHF | TGTGCCAGCAGCACCTCGCGACTCCGGGACAACTATAATTCACCCCTCCACTTT
TRBJ1-5 | TRBV11-2 | NA | NA | CASSLGGENQPQHF | TGTGCCAGCAGCTTAGGGGGAGAAAATCAGCCCCAGCATTTT
TRBJ1-4 | TRBV18 | few | TRBD1 | CASSPGQGLDEKLFF | TGTGCCAGCTCACCGGGACAGGGGTTGGATGAAAAACTGTTTTTT
TRBJ1-1 | TRBV19 | NA | NA | CASSLMNTEAFF | TGTGCCAGTAGTTTAATGAACACTGAAGCTTTCTTT
TRBJ1-1 | TRBV11-2 | NA | NA | CASSPSTSNTEAFF | TGTGCCAGCAGCCCGAGTACCTCAAACACTGAAGCTTTCTTT
TRBJ1-6 | TRBV6-2/TRBV6-3 | NA | NA | CASSNPLRLRDSSSPLHF | TGTGCCAGCAGCAATCCCCTAAGACTCAGGGATTCCAGTTCACCCCTCCACTTT
TRBJ2-3 | TRBV5-1 | NA | NA | CASSLEWARTDTQYF | TGCGCCAGCAGCTTGGAGTGGGCACGGACAGATACGCAGTATTTT
TRBJ1-4 | TRBV2 | NA | NA | CASSETGLSSNEKLFF | TGTGCCAGCAGTGAAACGGGACTTAGCTCTAATGAAAAACTGTTTTTT
TRBJ2-5 | TRBV5-1 | NA | TRBD2 | CASSPTSGNLETQYF | TGCGCCAGCAGCCCTACTAGCGGGAATCTAGAGACCCAGTACTTC
TRBJ2-5 | TRBV18 | NA | NA | CASSPPGLAKETQYF | TGTGCCAGCTCACCACCGGGACTCGCAAAAGAGACCCAGTACTTC
TRBJ2-1 | TRBV24-1 | NA | TRBD2 | CATSDSRLAGADEQFF | TGTGCCACCAGTGATTCCCGACTAGCGGGGGCGGATGAGCAGTTCTTC
TRBJ1-2 | TRBV19 | NA | NA | CASSIRRTKGPPGYTF | TGTGCCAGTAGTATCCGAAGAACTAAGGGGCCCCCTGGCTACACCTTC
TRBJ2-1 | TRBV2 | NA | TRBD2 | CASSGLAYNEQFF | TGTGCCAGCAGTGGACTAGCGTACAATGAGCAGTTCTTC
TRBJ1-2 | TRBV5-6 | few | TRBD1 | CASSSPGGTALSGYTF | TGTGCCAGCAGCTCCCCCGGCGGGACAGCCCTTTCTGGCTACACCTTC
TRBJ1-2 | TRBV15 | NA | TRBD1 | CATSRPGQGLDGYTF | TGTGCCACCAGCAGACCGGGACAGGGGTTGGACGGCTACACCTTC
TRBJ1-2 | TRBV5-1 | NA | NA | CASSWDTYGYTF | TGCGCCAGCAGCTGGGACACCTATGGCTACACCTTC